Shown below are 25 T cell receptor beta chains from a single sample sequenced in a study of T cell changes during pregnancy in multiple sclerosis. The table came from immunoSEQ multiplex PCR; TCRdb's copy has only in-frame clones and leaves some out. The top ten clones hold less than 5.5% of a sample with about 43,000 clones, almost 90% of them seen once. This specimen consisted of peripheral blood, obtained in the second trimester of pregnancy. All receptors derive from a female donor in good health, enrolled as a control in a pregnancy study.

The chain employs TRBV7-8 and TRBJ2-7; 8 bases align to TRBD1. V lost 5 bases and J lost 7; bases outside the gene matches: 10. CDR1 and CDR2 from the germline V gene are SGHVS and FQNEAQ. The CDR3 consists of 14 residues. The CDR3 spells CASSLQGALGEQYF. CDR3 sequence (DNA): TGTGCCAGCAGCCTCCAGGGGGCCCTCGGGGAGCAGTACTTC.

V gene TRBV30 combines with J gene TRBJ1-1; D unresolved. Germline assignment: CDR1 GTSNPN and CDR2 SVGIG (reference sequence). The CDR3 is 15 residues long. V shed 3 bases and J shed 0 bases, with 14 bases lying between them. The CDR3 loop reads CAWRARDTLNTEAFF. The CDR3 DNA follows: TGTGCCTGGAGGGCCCGAGACACCCTGAACACTGAAGCTTTCTTT.

V usage is TRBV9 and J usage is TRBJ2-3, with 11 bases matching TRBD2. The CDR3 runs to 18 residues. Per the germline V gene, CDR1 is SGDLS and CDR2 is YYNGEE. V lost 3 bases, J lost 2 bases, and 11 bases stayed unmatched. The CDR3 reads CASSANPKLAGATDTQYF. In nucleotides, the CDR3 is TGTGCCAGCAGCGCCAACCCAAAACTAGCGGGAGCCACAGATACGCAGTATTTT.

The V and J genes are TRBV5-1 and TRBJ2-3; 9 bases map to TRBD2. From germline, CDR1 is SGHRS and CDR2 YFSETQ. This CDR3 region has 15 residues. The junction had 3 bases not matched to a gene; V was cut back by 0 bases and J by 4 bases. This CDR3 reads CASSLVGLAADTQYF. For the CDR3, the DNA is TGCGCCAGCAGCTTGGTGGGACTAGCAGCAGATACGCAGTATTTT.

The gene calls are TRBV5-1 and TRBJ2-7, with 16 bases fitting TRBD2. CDR1 and CDR2 (germline): SGHRS, YFSETQ. V lost 0 bases, J lost 3 bases, and 9 bases stayed unmatched. This CDR3 contains 19 residues. The CDR3 DNA is TGCGCCAGCAGCTTGGAGTCGGGGACTAGCGGGAGGGCCCTCTACGAGCAGTACTTC. Its protein is CASSLESGTSGRALYEQYF.

CDR3 in DNA: TGTGCCAGCAGTGAAATCCTCCACGAGCAGTACTTC. Its protein product is CASSEILHEQYF. The V and J genes are TRBV2 and TRBJ2-7; D remains unclear. The ends were cut back, 2 bases at V and 5 bases at J, with 7 bases in the middle. This CDR3 has 12 residues. CDR1 is SNHLY and CDR2 is FYNNEI in the germline V gene.

This chain connects TRBV19 to TRBJ2-5; 9 nucleotides agree with TRBD2. CDR1 and CDR2 (germline): LNHDA, SQIVND (reference sequence). CDR3 length equals 15 residues. V shed 10 bases and J 5 bases; nucleotides not matched to a gene: 14. CDR3 sequence (DNA): TGTGCCACTCGGGGAAGCGGGGGGAGGCGGGAGACCCAGTACTTC. Amino acid sequence: CATRGSGGRRETQYF.

The chain joins TRBV2 to TRBJ2-2, with TRBD1 matching over 10 bases. This CDR3 comprises 16 residues. V shed 7 bases and J 6 bases; nucleotides not matched to a gene: 11. Per germline, CDR1 SNHLY and CDR2 FYNNEI. The CDR3, as DNA: TGTGCCAGCACCCAGGAGGGACAGGGGCTCTCCGGGGAGCTGTTTTTT. It translates to CASTQEGQGLSGELFF.

V is TRBV28 and J is TRBJ2-1, with a tentative D call TRBD1 (6 bases). V lost 6 bases, J lost 6 bases, and 21 bases lay in between. The CDR3 length is 16 residues. The germline gives CDR1 MDHEN, CDR2 SYDVKM. CDR3 residues: CASRDPGTPSPNEQFF. The CDR3 nucleotides are TGTGCCAGCAGGGACCCCGGGACACCTTCCCCCAATGAGCAGTTCTTC.

The chain combines TRBV18 with TRBJ1-2, with 8 nucleotides matching TRBD1. Trimming removed 4 bases from V and 5 bases from J; junction bases left unmatched: 6. The CDR3 consists of 14 residues. CDR1 KGHSH and CDR2 LQKENI come from the germline V gene. The CDR3 loop is CASSHQGAQYGYTF. The CDR3 bases are TGTGCCAGCTCACACCAGGGGGCGCAATATGGCTACACCTTC.

This chain joins TRBV7-2 and TRBJ2-3; TRBD1 matches at 7 bases. The CDR3 is made up of 15 amino acids. The germline V gene encodes CDR1 SGHTA and CDR2 FQGNSA. Unmatched junction bases numbered 5, after V lost 5 bases and J lost 0 bases. CDR3 bases: TGTGCCAGCAGCCCCAGACAGGGTAGCACAGATACGCAGTATTTT. The encoded protein is CASSPRQGSTDTQYF.

J is TRBJ1-3 and V is TRBV7-8, with D unresolved. The CDR3 runs to 12 residues. CDR1 is SGHVS and CDR2 is FQNEAQ in the germline V gene. Trimming cost V 5 bases and J 4 bases, with 6 bases left between them. DNA for the CDR3: TGTGCCAGCAGCCCTGGCGGAAACACCATATATTTT. Its protein product is CASSPGGNTIYF. Full variable domain (rest looked up from reference TRBV7-8 and TRBJ1-3): GAGVSQSPRYKVAKRGQDVALRCDPISGHVSLFWYQQALGQGPEFLTYFQNEAQLDKSGLPSDRFFAERPEGSVSTLKIQRTQQEDSAVYLCASSPGGNTIYFGEGSWLTVV.

V is TRBV6-5 and J is TRBJ1-4; 9 nucleotides agree with TRBD1. Germline CDR1 is MNHEY and CDR2 is SVGAGI. The ends lost 7 bases at V and 7 bases at J; junction bases unmatched: 10. The CDR3 sequence is 15 residues long. The CDR3 DNA follows: TGTGCCAGCAAGCGCTCACAGGGGGCTTTTGAAAAACTGTTTTTT. Its translation: CASKRSQGAFEKLFF.

The genes are TRBV25-1 and TRBJ2-3; 14 bases map to TRBD2. The germline gives CDR1 MGHDK, CDR2 SYGVNS. The length of the CDR3 is 16 residues. V was clipped by 5 bases and J by 8 bases; unmatched bases: 9. CDR3 DNA sequence: TGTGCCAGCAGTACCGGGACTAGCGGGAGTCGGGGTACGCAGTATTTT. This codes for CASSTGTSGSRGTQYF.

This clone appeared once. The chain has TRBV29-1 and TRBJ2-1; 12 nucleotides align to TRBD2. The CDR3 extends over 16 amino acids. V lost 8 bases to trimming and J lost 9 bases; unmatched junction nucleotides: 17. The V gene's germline CDR1 is SQVTM and CDR2 ANQGSEA. CDR3 sequence reads: CSTLPLAGGLGGEQFF. As DNA, the CDR3 is TGCAGCACCCTGCCGCTAGCGGGGGGGCTAGGCGGTGAGCAGTTCTTC.

The rearrangement uses TRBV28 and TRBJ1-4; 8 bases map to TRBD1. CDR1 is MDHEN, CDR2 SYDVKM, per germline. V lost 7 bases and J lost 8; bases outside the gene matches: 9. The CDR3 extends over 14 amino acids. The CDR3 is CASTGTGQGEKLFF. The DNA for the CDR3 is TGTGCCAGCACCGGGACAGGCCAGGGAGAAAAACTGTTTTTT.

In this sample, this clone turned up once. V gene TRBV6-5 combines with J gene TRBJ2-7; TRBD1 matches 12 bases. Germline CDR1 MNHEY, CDR2 SVGAGI. Unmatched junction bases numbered 4, after V lost 2 bases and J lost 5 bases. The CDR3 sequence is 15 residues long. This CDR3 reads CASSYVGQGAHEQYF. The CDR3 coding sequence is TGTGCCAGCAGTTACGTGGGACAGGGGGCCCACGAGCAGTACTTC.

The V gene is TRBV18, the J gene TRBJ1-6, with 7 bases aligning to TRBD1. Trimming took 3 bases from V and 8 from J; bases not matched to a gene: 7. The CDR3 length is 15 residues. Germline CDR1 reads KGHSH; CDR2 reads LQKENI. CDR3 protein: CASSPTTGVDSPLHF. For the CDR3, the DNA is TGTGCCAGCTCACCGACTACAGGGGTAGATTCACCCCTCCACTTT. Combining the CDR3 with reference TRBV18 and TRBJ1-6 gives the whole variable domain NAGVMQNPRHLVRRRGQEARLRCSPMKGHSHVYWYRQLPEEGLKFMVYLQKENIIDESGMPKERFSAEFPKEGPSILRIQQVVRGDSAAYFCASSPTTGVDSPLHFGNGTRLTVT.

This clone was counted once. The chain employs TRBV30 and TRBJ1-5; TRBD1 matches 11 bases. This CDR3 spans 15 amino acids. V gave up 0 bases and J gave up 5 bases; unmatched junction bases: 3. Germline V lookup: CDR1 GTSNPN, CDR2 SVGIG (reference sequence). The CDR3 DNA reads TGTGCCTGGAGTGTGGGGGACAGGGGGGATCAGCCCCAGCATTTT. Translation gives CAWSVGDRGDQPQHF.

The rearrangement uses TRBV18 and TRBJ1-5, with D maybe TRBD1 (6 bases). CDR3 size: 15 residues. Germline assignment: CDR1 KGHSH and CDR2 LQKENI. The germline V and J ends were trimmed by 0 bases and 5 bases, with 11 bases remaining between them. The CDR3: CASSPPNTGHQPQHF. The CDR3, as DNA: TGTGCCAGCTCACCACCGAACACAGGGCATCAGCCCCAGCATTTT.

The rearrangement joins TRBV7-9 to TRBJ2-7; D might be TRBD1 (5 bases). Trimming took off 0 bases at V and 7 bases at J, with 16 bases between the two ends. The CDR3 is made up of 15 amino acids. Per germline, CDR1 SEHNR and CDR2 FQNEAQ (reference sequence). The CDR3 DNA sequence: TGTGCCAGCAGCTTAGCTGGGGCTTCAAAAGGAGAGCAGTACTTC. It codes for CASSLAGASKGEQYF. Filled out from reference TRBV7-9 and TRBJ2-7, the complete variable domain reads DTGVSQNPRHKITKRGQNVTFRCDPISEHNRLYWYRQTLGQGPEFLTYFQNEAQLEKSRLLSDRFSAERPKGSFSTLEIQRTEQGDSAMYLCASSLAGASKGEQYFGPGTRLTVT.

This clone appeared once. The chain recombines TRBV25-1 with TRBJ1-3; D is perhaps TRBD1 (5 bases). CDR3 length: 16 residues. V was clipped by 1 base and J by 3 bases, with 13 bases between them. Germline CDR1 is MGHDK and CDR2 is SYGVNS. CDR3: CASSESGRGSGNTIYF. CDR3 in DNA: TGTGCCAGCAGTGAATCCGGGAGGGGCAGTGGAAACACCATATATTTT.

The chain joins TRBV5-1 to TRBJ1-2; a weak D match, TRBD1 (6 bases). Trimming removed 0 bases from V and 2 bases from J, with 11 bases in between. The CDR3 covers 15 residues. Germline V gene lookup returns CDR1 SGHRS and CDR2 YFSETQ. The CDR3 region has the DNA TGCGCCAGCAGCTTGGATCCAGGGGTGAACTATGGCTACACCTTC. Translation gives CASSLDPGVNYGYTF.

J is TRBJ1-1 and V is TRBV5-1; D unclear. V was shortened by 1 base and J by 0 bases, with 13 bases between the two germline ends. The CDR3 loop spans 16 amino acids. Germline assignment: CDR1 SGHRS and CDR2 YFSETQ. CDR3: CASSLIASVMNTEAFF. Here the CDR3 DNA reads TGCGCCAGCAGCTTGATCGCGTCCGTGATGAACACTGAAGCTTTCTTT.

The rearrangement uses TRBV2 and TRBJ2-3; 7 bases fit TRBD2. The CDR3 is 14 amino acids. V lost 10 bases to trimming and J lost 2 bases; unmatched junction nucleotides: 9. The germline V gene has CDR1 SNHLY and CDR2 FYNNEI. CDR3: CATDGAGFTDTQYF. The CDR3 nucleotides are TGTGCCACTGATGGAGCGGGGTTCACAGATACGCAGTATTTT.